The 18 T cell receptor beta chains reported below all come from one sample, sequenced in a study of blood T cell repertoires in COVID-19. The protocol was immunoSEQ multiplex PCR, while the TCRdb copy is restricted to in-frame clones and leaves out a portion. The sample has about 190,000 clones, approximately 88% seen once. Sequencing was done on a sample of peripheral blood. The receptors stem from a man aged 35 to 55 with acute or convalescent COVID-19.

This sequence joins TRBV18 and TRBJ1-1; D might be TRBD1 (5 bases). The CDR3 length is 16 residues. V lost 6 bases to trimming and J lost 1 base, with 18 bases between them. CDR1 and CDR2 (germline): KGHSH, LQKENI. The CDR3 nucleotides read TGTGCCAGCTCCCCATCCCGGGGGAACAGGAACACTGAAGCTTTCTTT. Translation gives CASSPSRGNRNTEAFF. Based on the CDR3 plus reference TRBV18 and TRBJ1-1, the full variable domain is NAGVMQNPRHLVRRRGQEARLRCSPMKGHSHVYWYRQLPEEGLKFMVYLQKENIIDESGMPKERFSAEFPKEGPSILRIQQVVRGDSAAYFCASSPSRGNRNTEAFFGQGTRLTVV.

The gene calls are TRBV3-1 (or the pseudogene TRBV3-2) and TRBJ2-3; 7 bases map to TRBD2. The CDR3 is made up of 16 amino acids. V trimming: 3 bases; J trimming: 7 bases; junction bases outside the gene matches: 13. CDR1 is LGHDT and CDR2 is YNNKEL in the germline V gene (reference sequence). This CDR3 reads CASSHERGPLMNTQYF. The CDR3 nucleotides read TGTGCCAGCAGCCATGAGCGGGGCCCCCTTATGAATACGCAGTATTTT.

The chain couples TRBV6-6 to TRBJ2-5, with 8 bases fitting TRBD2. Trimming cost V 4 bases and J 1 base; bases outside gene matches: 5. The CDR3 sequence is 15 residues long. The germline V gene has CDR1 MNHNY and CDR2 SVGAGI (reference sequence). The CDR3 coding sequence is TGTGCCAGCAGTTCGACTAGCGCAATCCAAGAGACCCAGTACTTC. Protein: CASSSTSAIQETQYF.

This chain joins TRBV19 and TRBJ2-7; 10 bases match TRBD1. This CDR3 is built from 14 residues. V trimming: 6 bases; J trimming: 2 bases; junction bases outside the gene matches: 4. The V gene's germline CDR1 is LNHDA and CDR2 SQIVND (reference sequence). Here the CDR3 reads CASSHGTGAYEQYF. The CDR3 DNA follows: TGTGCCAGTAGCCACGGGACAGGGGCCTACGAGCAGTACTTC.

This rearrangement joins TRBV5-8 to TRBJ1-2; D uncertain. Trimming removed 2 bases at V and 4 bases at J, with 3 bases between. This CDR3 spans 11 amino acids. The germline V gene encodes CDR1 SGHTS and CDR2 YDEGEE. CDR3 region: CASSFGYGYTF. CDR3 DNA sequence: TGTGCCAGCAGCTTCGGCTATGGCTACACCTTC.

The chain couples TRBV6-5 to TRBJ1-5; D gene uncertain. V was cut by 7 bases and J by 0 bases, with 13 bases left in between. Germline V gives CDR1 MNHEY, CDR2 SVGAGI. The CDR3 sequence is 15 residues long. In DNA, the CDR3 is TGTGCCAGCATCCGGGTCAGAAATAGCAATCAGCCCCAGCATTTT. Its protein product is CASIRVRNSNQPQHF.

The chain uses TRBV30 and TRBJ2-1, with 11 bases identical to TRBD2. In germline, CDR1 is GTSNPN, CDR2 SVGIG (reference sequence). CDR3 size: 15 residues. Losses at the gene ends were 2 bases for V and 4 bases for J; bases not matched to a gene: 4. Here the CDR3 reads CAWSTGTSGYNEQFF. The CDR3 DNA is TGTGCCTGGAGTACCGGGACTAGCGGTTACAATGAGCAGTTCTTC.

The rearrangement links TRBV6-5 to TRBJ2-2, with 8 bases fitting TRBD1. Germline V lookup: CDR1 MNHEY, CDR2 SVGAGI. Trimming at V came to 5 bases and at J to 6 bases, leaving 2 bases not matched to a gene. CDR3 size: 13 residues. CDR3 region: CASSRQGSGELFF. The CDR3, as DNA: TGTGCCAGCAGTAGACAGGGGTCCGGGGAGCTGTTTTTT.

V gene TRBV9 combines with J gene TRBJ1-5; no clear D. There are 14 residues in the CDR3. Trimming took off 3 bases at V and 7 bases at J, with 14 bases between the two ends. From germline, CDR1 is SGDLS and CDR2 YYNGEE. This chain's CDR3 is CASSASGLGQPQHF. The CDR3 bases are TGTGCCAGCAGCGCTAGCGGACTTGGGCAGCCCCAGCATTTT.

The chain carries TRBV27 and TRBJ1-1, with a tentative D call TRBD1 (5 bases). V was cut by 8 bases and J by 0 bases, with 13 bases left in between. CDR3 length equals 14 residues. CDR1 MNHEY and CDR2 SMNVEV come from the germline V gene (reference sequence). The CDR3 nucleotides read TGTGCCAGCCGAGACAGCAGCATGAACACTGAAGCTTTCTTT. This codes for CASRDSSMNTEAFF.

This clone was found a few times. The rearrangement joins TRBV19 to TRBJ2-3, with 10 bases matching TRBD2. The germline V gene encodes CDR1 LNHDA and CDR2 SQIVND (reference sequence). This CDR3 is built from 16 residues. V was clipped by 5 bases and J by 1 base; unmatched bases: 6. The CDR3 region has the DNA TGTGCCAGTAGTCGTTCCCTAGCGGGGGGCACAGATACGCAGTATTTT. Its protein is CASSRSLAGGTDTQYF.

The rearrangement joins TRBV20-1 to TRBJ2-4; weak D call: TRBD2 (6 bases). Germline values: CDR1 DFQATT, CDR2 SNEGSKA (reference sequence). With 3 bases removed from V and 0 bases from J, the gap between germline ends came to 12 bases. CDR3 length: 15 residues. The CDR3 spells CSASTPGGAKNIQYF. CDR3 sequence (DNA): TGCAGTGCTAGTACCCCCGGGGGAGCCAAAAACATTCAGTACTTC.

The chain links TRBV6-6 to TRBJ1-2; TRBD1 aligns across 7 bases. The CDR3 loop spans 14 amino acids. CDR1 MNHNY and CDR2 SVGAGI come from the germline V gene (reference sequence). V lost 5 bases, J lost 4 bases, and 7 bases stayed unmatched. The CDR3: CASSTTGKGYGYTF. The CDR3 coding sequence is TGTGCCAGCAGTACGACAGGGAAAGGCTATGGCTACACCTTC.

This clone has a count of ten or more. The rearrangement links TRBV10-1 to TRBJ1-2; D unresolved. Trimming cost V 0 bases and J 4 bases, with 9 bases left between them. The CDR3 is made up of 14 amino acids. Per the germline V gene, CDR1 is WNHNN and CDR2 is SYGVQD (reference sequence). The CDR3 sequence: CASSESEGAYGYTF. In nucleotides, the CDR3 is TGCGCCAGCAGTGAGTCAGAGGGCGCCTATGGCTACACCTTC.

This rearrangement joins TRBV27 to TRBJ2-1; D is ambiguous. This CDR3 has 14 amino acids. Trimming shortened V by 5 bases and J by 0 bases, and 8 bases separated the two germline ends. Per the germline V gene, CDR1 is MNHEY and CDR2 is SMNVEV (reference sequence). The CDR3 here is CASSSLISYNEQFF. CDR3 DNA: TGTGCCAGCAGTAGCCTTATCTCCTACAATGAGCAGTTCTTC.

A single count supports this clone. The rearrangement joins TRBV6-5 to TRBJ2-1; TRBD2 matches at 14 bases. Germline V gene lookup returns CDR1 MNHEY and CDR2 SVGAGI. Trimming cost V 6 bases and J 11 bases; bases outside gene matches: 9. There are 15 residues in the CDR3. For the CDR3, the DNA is TGTGCCAGCAGCAGGAGACTAGCGGGGGGGAGGAAGCAGTTCTTC. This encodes CASSRRLAGGRKQFF.

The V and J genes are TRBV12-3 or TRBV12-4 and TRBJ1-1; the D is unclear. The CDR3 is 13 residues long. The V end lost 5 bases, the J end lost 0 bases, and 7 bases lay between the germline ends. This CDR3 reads CASSIHLNTEAFF. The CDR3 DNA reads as TGTGCCAGCAGTATCCATCTGAACACTGAAGCTTTCTTT.

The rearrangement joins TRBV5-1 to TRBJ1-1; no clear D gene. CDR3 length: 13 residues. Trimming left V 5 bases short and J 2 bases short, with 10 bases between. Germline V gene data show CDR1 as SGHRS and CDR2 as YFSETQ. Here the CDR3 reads CASRYTANTEAFF. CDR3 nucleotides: TGCGCCAGCAGGTACACAGCCAACACTGAAGCTTTCTTT.